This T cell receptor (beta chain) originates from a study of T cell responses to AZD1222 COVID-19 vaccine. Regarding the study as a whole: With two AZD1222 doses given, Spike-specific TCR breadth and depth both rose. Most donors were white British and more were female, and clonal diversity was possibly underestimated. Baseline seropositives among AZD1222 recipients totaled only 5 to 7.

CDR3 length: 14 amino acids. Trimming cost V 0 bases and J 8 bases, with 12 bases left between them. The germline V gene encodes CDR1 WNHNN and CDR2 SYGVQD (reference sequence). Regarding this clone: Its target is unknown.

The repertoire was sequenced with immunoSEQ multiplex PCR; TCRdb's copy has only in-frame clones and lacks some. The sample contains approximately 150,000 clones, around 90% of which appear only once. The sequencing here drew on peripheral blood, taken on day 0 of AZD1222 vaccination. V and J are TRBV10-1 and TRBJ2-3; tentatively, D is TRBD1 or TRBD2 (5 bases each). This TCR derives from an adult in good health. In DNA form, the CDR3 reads TGCGCCAGCAGTGAGTCGGGACGGCTTGGTACGCAGTATTTT. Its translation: CASSESGRLGTQYF.